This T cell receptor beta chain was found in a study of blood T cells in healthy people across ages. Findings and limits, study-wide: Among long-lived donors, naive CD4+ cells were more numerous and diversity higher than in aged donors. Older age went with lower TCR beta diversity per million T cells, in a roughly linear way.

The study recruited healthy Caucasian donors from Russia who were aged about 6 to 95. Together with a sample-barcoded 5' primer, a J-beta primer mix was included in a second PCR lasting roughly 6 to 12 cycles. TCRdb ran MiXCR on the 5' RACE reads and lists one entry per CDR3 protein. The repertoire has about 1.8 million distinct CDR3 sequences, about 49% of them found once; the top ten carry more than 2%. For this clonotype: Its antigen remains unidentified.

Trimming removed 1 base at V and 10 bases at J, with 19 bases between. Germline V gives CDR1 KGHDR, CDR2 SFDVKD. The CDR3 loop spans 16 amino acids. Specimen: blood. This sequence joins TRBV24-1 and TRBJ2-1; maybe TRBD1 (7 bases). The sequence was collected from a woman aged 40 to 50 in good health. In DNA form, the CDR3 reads TGTGCCACCAGTGATTTTATGGCAGGGGGAGGCGAGGAGCAGTTCTTC. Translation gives CATSDFMAGGGEEQFF.